The clone carrying this T cell receptor (beta chain) appeared once. Under the authors' procedure: Reference gene primer amplification gave estimated nucleated cell counts. Assay: immunoSEQ multiplex PCR; the TCRdb copy retains only in-frame clones and omits some. Clone size and V and J calls were adopted from that table, with D and trimming inferred from the DNA. The table shows approximately 260,000 clones, with around 87% occurring only once. This sample is drawn from a study of blood T cell repertoires in COVID-19. Study context: T cells, B-cell-depleted T cells, or PBMCs provided the cDNA or gDNA that served as material.

Germline-derived CDR1 and CDR2 are SGHAT and FQNNGV. The CDR3 is made up of 14 amino acids. Trimming stripped 1 base from V and 4 bases from J, with 7 bases between. The sample comprised peripheral blood. The clonotype originates from a man younger than 30 with active or convalescent COVID-19. The gene calls are TRBV11-2 and TRBJ1-4; the D is unclear. In nucleotides, the CDR3 is TGTGCCAGCAGCTTAGCCAGTTATAATGAAAAACTGTTTTTT. Protein: CASSLASYNEKLFF. The full variable domain, rest sourced from reference TRBV11-2 and TRBJ1-4, is EAGVAQSPRYKIIEKRQSVAFWCNPISGHATLYWYQQILGQGPKLLIQFQNNGVVDDSQLPKDRFSAERLKGVDSTLKIQPAKLEDSAVYLCASSLASYNEKLFFGSGTQLSVL.